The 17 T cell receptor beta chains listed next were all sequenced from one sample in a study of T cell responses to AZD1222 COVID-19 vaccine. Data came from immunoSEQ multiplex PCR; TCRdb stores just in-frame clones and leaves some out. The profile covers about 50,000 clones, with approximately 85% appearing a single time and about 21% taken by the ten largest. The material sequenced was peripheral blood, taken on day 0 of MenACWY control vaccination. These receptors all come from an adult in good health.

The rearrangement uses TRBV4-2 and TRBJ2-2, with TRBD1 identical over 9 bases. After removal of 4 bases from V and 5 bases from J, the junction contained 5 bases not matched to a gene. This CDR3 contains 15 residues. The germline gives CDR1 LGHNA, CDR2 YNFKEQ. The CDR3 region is CASSLGTGTTGELFF. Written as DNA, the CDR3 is TGTGCCAGCAGCCTAGGGACAGGGACAACCGGGGAGCTGTTTTTT.

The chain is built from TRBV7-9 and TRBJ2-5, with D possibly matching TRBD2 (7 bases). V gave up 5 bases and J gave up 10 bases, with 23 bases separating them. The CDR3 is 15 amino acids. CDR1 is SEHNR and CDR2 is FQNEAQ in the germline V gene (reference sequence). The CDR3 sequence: CASSPRTRGEGVQYF. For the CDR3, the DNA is TGTGCCAGCAGCCCCCGGACTAGGGGGGAGGGTGTCCAGTACTTC.

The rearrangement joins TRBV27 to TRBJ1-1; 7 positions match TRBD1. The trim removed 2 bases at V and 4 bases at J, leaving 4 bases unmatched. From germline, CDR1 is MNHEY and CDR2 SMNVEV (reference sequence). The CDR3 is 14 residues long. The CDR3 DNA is TGTGCCAGCAGTTTAAGGGGGCCGATCACTGAAGCTTTCTTT. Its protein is CASSLRGPITEAFF.

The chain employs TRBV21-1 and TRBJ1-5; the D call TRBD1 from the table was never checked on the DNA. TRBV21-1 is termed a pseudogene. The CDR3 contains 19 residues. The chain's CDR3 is CASSPSLPGQGLVNQPQHF. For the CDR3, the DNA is TGTGCCAGCAGCCCCAGCCTTCCGGGACAGGGGTTGGTCAATCAGCCCCAGCATTTT.

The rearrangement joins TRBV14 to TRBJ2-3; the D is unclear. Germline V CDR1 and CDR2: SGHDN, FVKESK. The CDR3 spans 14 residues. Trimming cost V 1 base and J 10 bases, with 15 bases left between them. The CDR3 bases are TGTGCCAGCAGCCAAGTACGGGCGAGTGCGGCGCAGTATTTT. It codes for CASSQVRASAAQYF.

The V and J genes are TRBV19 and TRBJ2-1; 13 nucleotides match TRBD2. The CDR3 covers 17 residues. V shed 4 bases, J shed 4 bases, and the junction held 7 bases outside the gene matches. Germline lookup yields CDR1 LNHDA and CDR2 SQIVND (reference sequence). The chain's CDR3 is CASSTGTSGTYYNEQFF. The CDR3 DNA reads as TGTGCCAGTAGTACTGGGACTAGCGGGACCTATTACAATGAGCAGTTCTTC.

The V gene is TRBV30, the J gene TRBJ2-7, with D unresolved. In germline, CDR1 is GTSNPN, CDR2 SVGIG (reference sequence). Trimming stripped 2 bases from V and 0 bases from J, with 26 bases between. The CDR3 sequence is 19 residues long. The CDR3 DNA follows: TGTGCCTGGAGTCCCCTCCTCCCCGGGCCAGTGGTCAGCTCCTACGAGCAGTACTTC. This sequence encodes CAWSPLLPGPVVSSYEQYF.

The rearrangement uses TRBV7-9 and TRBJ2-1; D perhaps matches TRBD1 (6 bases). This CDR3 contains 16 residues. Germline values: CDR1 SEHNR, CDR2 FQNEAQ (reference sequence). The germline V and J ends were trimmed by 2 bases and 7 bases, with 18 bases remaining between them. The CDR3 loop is CASSLTQGRFGNEQFF. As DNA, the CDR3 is TGTGCCAGCAGCTTAACCCAGGGGCGCTTCGGTAATGAGCAGTTCTTC.

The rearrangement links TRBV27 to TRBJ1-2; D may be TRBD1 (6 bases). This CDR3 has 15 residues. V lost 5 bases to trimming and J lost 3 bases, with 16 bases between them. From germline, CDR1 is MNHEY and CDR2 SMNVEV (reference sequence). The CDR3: CASSITGNGDYGYTF. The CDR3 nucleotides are TGTGCCAGCAGTATTACAGGGAACGGGGACTATGGCTACACCTTC.

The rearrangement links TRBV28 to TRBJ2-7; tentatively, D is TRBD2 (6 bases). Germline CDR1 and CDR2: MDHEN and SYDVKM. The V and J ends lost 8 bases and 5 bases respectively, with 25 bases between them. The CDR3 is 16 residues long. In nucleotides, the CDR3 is TGTGCCAGCTCACGCCCCTCGTGGGGGGTAAGGGACGAGCAGTACTTC. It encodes CASSRPSWGVRDEQYF.

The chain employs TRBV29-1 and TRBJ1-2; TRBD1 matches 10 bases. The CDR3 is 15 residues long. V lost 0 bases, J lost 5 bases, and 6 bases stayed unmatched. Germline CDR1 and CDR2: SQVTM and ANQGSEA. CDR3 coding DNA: TGCAGCGTTGAAGATGCCGGGACAGGGGCTTATGGCTACACCTTC. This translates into CSVEDAGTGAYGYTF.

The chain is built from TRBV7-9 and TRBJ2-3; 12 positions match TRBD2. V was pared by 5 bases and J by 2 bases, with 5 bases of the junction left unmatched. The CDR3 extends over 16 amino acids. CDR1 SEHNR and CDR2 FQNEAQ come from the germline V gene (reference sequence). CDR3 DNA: TGTGCCAGCAGCCTGACTAGCGGGAGAGTCACAGATACGCAGTATTTT. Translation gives CASSLTSGRVTDTQYF.

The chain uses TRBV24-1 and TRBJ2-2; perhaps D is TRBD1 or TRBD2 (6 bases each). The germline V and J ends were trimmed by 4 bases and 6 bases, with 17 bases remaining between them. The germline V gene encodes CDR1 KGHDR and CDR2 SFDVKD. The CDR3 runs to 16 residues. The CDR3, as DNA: TGTGCCACCAGTGAGCCGACAGGAGGGGTCCCCGGGGAGCTGTTTTTT. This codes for CATSEPTGGVPGELFF.

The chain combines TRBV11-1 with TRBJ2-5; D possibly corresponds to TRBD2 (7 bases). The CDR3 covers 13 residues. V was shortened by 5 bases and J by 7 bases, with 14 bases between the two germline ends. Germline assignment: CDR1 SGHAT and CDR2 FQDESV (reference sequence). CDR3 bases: TGTGCCAGCAGCCCGAGGAGGGGGGGGACCCAGTACTTC. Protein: CASSPRRGGTQYF.

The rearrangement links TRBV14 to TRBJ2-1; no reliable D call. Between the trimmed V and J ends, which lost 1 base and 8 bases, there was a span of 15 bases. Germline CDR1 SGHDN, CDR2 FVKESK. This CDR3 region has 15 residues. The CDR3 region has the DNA TGTGCCAGCAGCCAAGCTACGTTAGCCCAAGATGAGCAGTTCTTC. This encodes CASSQATLAQDEQFF.

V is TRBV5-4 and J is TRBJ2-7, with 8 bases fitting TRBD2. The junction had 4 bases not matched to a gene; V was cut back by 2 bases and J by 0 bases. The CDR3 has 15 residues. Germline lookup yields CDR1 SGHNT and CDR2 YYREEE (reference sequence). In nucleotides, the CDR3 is TGTGCCAGCAGCTTCTGGGCGGGAGGCTCCTACGAGCAGTACTTC. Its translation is CASSFWAGGSYEQYF.

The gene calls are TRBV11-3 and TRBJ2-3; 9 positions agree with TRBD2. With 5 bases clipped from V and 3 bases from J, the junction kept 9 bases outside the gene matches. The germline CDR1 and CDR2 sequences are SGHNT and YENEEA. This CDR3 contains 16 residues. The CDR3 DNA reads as TGTGCCAGCAGCCACTCAGCGGGAGGAAGTACAGATACGCAGTATTTT. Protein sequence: CASSHSAGGSTDTQYF.